This TCR beta chain was obtained from a study of T cell repertoires in cytomegalovirus infection. Study-level background: Both CMV infection and a matching HLA type were indicated by public TCR beta signatures.

This clonotype was seen ten or more times. Its target is not known. Overall study findings and caveats: The ex vivo response was dominated by HLA-C-restricted CMV-specific TCR beta clonotypes.

The CDR3 length is 13 residues. Germline V gives CDR1 SGHAT, CDR2 FQNNGV. Trimming took 3 bases from V and 8 from J; bases not matched to a gene: 1. TCRdb called the reads again in MiXCR, with one record for every CDR3 protein. The sample carries a few hundred thousand distinct CDR3 sequences, 42% recorded once. The source of this sequence is a human donor in good health (CMV status not recorded). Some clones in this sample may be carry-over from other donors' samples. The input for sequencing was cultured PBMCs, taken from culture after CMV antigen stimulation. J is TRBJ1-1 and V is TRBV11-2; 12 positions match TRBD1. For the CDR3, the DNA is TGTGCCAGCAGCTTTGGGACAGGGGGCGAAGCTTTCTTT. Encoded protein: CASSFGTGGEAFF.